The following is a TCR beta chain sequence with its context. The target antigen is unknown. Trimming stripped 0 bases from V and 6 bases from J, with 5 bases between. The CDR3 runs to 12 residues. CDR1 and CDR2 from the germline V gene are MRHNA and SNTAGT. The repertoire was sequenced with immunoSEQ multiplex PCR; TCRdb's copy has only in-frame clones and lacks some. The sample includes about 680,000 clones, 73% seen only once; the top ten take about 1.8%. The record originates from a study of shared clonotypes between healthy human individuals. Study as a whole: Three CD4 naive, three CD4 memory, two CD8 naive and one CD8 memory plate were used per donor.

General study points: Naive subsets usually exceeded memory subsets in estimated richness.

This TCR derives from a woman in her twenties or thirties in good health. The chain carries TRBV6-4 and TRBJ1-2; D is undetermined. Sequencing was performed on memory CD4+ T cells sorted from blood. Regarding subset: CD45RA-negative fraction. This chain's CDR3 is CASSDSDHGYTF. In nucleotides, the CDR3 is TGTGCCAGCAGTGACTCTGACCATGGCTACACCTTC.